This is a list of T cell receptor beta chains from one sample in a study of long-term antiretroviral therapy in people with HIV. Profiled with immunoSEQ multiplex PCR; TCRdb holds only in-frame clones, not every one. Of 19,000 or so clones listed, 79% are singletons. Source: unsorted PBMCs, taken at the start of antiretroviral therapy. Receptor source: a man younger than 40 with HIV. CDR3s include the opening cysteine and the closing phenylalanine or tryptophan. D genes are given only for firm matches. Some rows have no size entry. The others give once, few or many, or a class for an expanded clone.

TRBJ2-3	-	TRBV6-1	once	TGTGCCAGCAGCCTTGTAGCGGTGGCAGATACGCAGTATTTT	CASSLVAVADTQYF
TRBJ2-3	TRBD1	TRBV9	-	TGTGCCAGCAGCGTAGAGCCGACAGGGGACGGGCGTACGCAGTATTTT	CASSVEPTGDGRTQYF
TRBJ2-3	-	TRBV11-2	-	TGTGCCAGCAGCCCTAGGGGTAGTCACTCAGATACGCAGTATTTT	CASSPRGSHSDTQYF
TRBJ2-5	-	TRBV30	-	TGTGCCTGGAGACTGGATCACCAAGAGACCCAGTACTTC	CAWRLDHQETQYF
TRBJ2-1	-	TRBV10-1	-	TGCGCCACCCGTAGTCGAGGGGGAAACAATGAGCAGTTCTTC	CATRSRGGNNEQFF
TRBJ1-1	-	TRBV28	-	TGTGCCAGCAGACAGGGAGCCAAGAACACTGAAGCTTTCTTT	CASRQGAKNTEAFF
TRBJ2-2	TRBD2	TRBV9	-	TGTGCCAGCAGCTTGACTAGCGGGGGCCGCTACACCGGGGAGCTGTTTTTT	CASSLTSGGRYTGELFF
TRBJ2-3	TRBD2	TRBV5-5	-	TGTGCCAGCAGCTTGGGACTAGCGGGCCAGACAGATACGCAGTATTTT	CASSLGLAGQTDTQYF
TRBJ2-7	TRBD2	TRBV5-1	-	TGCGCCAGCAGCCTGGGAGCGGGGCCCTACGAGCAGTACTTC	CASSLGAGPYEQYF
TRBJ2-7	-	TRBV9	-	TGTGCCAGCAGCGCGGAGCCCGGCTACGAGCAGTACTTC	CASSAEPGYEQYF
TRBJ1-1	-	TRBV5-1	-	TGCGCCAGCAGCTTGGCCGGGGGTGGCACTGAAGCTTTCTTT	CASSLAGGGTEAFF
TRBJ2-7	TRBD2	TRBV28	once	TGTGCCAGCAGTCTAGCGGGAGGCCCTGAGTGGTACGAGCAGTACTTC	CASSLAGGPEWYEQYF
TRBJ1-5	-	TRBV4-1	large	TGCGCCAGCAGCCAAGCAGCGAGCCACGATCAGCCCCAGCATTTT	CASSQAASHDQPQHF
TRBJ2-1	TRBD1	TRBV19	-	TGTGCCAGTAGTATCTCCGAGGGGGCTTCATACAATGAGCAGTTCTTC	CASSISEGASYNEQFF
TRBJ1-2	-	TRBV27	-	TGTGCCAGCAGTACCGGGGCCACTGGCTACACCTTC	CASSTGATGYTF
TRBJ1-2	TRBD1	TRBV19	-	TGTGCCAGTAGTTTCGGACAGGGATTGGATGGCTACACCTTC	CASSFGQGLDGYTF